Below, 20 T cell receptor beta chains from the same sample are listed, as sequenced in a study of blood T cell repertoires in COVID-19. Produced via immunoSEQ multiplex PCR; TCRdb's table is partial and in-frame only. In the table there are some 20,000 clones, around 89% of which are singletons. The sequenced sample was peripheral blood. Source of these receptors: a woman aged 55-69 years with active COVID-19.

The chain employs TRBV2 and TRBJ1-5, with 7 bases identical to TRBD1. The CDR3 extends over 14 amino acids. V lost 7 bases and J lost 6; bases outside the gene matches: 9. The V gene's germline CDR1 is SNHLY and CDR2 FYNNEI. Here the CDR3 DNA reads TGTGCCAGCATCCTCGACAGGGAAGGTCAGCCCCAGCATTTT. It specifies CASILDREGQPQHF.

V and J are TRBV7-6 and TRBJ1-5; TRBD1 matches 10 bases. The CDR3 has 15 amino acids. After removal of 5 bases from V and 4 bases from J, the junction contained 5 bases not matched to a gene. The germline V gene has CDR1 SGHVS and CDR2 FNYEAQ. The DNA for the CDR3 is TGTGCCAGCAGCGCGGGGACAGGGGTAAATCAGCCCCAGCATTTT. This gives the protein CASSAGTGVNQPQHF.

The rearrangement uses TRBV7-9 and TRBJ1-4, with TRBD1 identical over 9 bases. The germline V gene has CDR1 SEHNR and CDR2 FQNEAQ (reference sequence). There are 15 residues in the CDR3. V dropped 3 bases and J dropped 7; count of bases not matched to a gene: 6. The CDR3 DNA reads TGTGCCAGCAGCTTTACAGGGGGCAATAGTGAAAAACTGTTTTTT. Translation gives CASSFTGGNSEKLFF.

The chain uses TRBV5-1 and TRBJ2-1; D may be TRBD1 (5 bases). CDR3 length equals 14 residues. Germline loops: CDR1 SGHRS, CDR2 YFSETQ. The ends were cut back, 0 bases at V and 7 bases at J, with 11 bases in the middle. CDR3 loop: CASSLEGSTNEQFF. The CDR3 DNA is TGCGCCAGCAGCTTGGAGGGGTCTACAAATGAGCAGTTCTTC.

This CDR3 reads CASDRLNTEAFF. DNA of the CDR3: TGCGCCAGCGACAGACTGAACACTGAAGCTTTCTTT. The rearrangement uses TRBV10-1 and TRBJ1-1, with a possible D match to TRBD1 (5 bases). The CDR3 is 12 residues long. The germline CDR1 and CDR2 sequences are WNHNN and SYGVQD (reference sequence). V was shortened by 8 bases and J by 0 bases, with 7 bases between the two germline ends.

The chain is built from TRBV7-9 and TRBJ2-1; D is uncertain. Germline CDR1 is SEHNR and CDR2 is FQNEAQ (reference sequence). V shed 2 bases and J shed 1 base, with 12 bases lying between them. CDR3 size: 16 residues. The CDR3 DNA is TGTGCCAGCAGCTTAAGAGCTGTGTCATCCTACAATGAGCAGTTCTTC. This encodes CASSLRAVSSYNEQFF.

This rearrangement joins TRBV10-1 to TRBJ1-3; the D is unclear. Germline CDR1 reads WNHNN; CDR2 reads SYGVQD (reference sequence). This CDR3 contains 15 residues. The V and J ends lost 0 bases and 3 bases respectively, with 9 bases between them. The CDR3 coding sequence is TGCGCCAGCAGTGAGTCAACAGCCAGTGGAAACACCATATATTTT. This sequence encodes CASSESTASGNTIYF.

This rearrangement joins TRBV9 to TRBJ1-5; D may be TRBD1 (6 bases). The CDR3 consists of 15 residues. Germline CDR1 and CDR2: SGDLS and YYNGEE. V dropped 0 bases and J dropped 3 bases, with 10 bases sitting between them. Here the CDR3 reads CASSVGTASNQPQHF. The CDR3 DNA reads TGTGCCAGCAGCGTAGGGACAGCTTCCAATCAGCCCCAGCATTTT.

This clone is a singleton in its sample. The chain couples TRBV12-5 to TRBJ2-5; 8 bases agree with TRBD2. Trimming removed 1 base from V and 4 bases from J; junction bases left unmatched: 2. Germline CDR1 reads LGHNT; CDR2 reads FRNRAP. The CDR3 is made up of 14 amino acids. The chain's CDR3 is CASGLGAGVETQYF. The CDR3 DNA follows: TGTGCTAGTGGTTTGGGAGCGGGGGTAGAGACCCAGTACTTC.

This clone was seen only a few times. The chain recombines TRBV5-4 with TRBJ1-6; maybe TRBD1 (6 bases). Trimming shortened V by 4 bases and J by 10 bases, and 15 bases separated the two germline ends. The length of the CDR3 is 14 residues. Germline assignment: CDR1 SGHNT and CDR2 YYREEE (reference sequence). The CDR3 here is CASSGTGSGSPLHF. The CDR3 DNA sequence: TGTGCCAGCAGCGGAACAGGGTCCGGCTCACCCCTCCACTTT.

The CDR3 nucleotides are TGTGCCAGCAGCTTGGCGACAGGGGCGCGAACAACTGAAGCTTTCTTT. It codes for CASSLATGARTTEAFF. The chain links TRBV5-6 to TRBJ1-1; 8 bases fit TRBD1. V was clipped by 0 bases and J by 5 bases; unmatched bases: 9. CDR1 and CDR2 from the germline V gene are SGHDT and YYEEEE. This CDR3 has 16 residues.

The rearrangement uses TRBV19 and TRBJ2-1; tentatively, D is TRBD1 (5 bases). CDR1 is LNHDA and CDR2 is SQIVND in the germline V gene (reference sequence). CDR3 size: 15 residues. The V end lost 5 bases, the J end lost 5 bases, and 16 bases lay between the germline ends. The CDR3, as DNA: TGTGCCAGTAGTGGCCCAGGGAAATTTCACAATGAGCAGTTCTTC. Protein product: CASSGPGKFHNEQFF. Combining the CDR3 with reference TRBV19 and TRBJ2-1 gives the whole variable domain DGGITQSPKYLFRKEGQNVTLSCEQNLNHDAMYWYRQDPGQGLRLIYYSQIVNDFQKGDIAEGYSVSREKKESFPLTVTSAQKNPTAFYLCASSGPGKFHNEQFFGPGTRLTVL.

A note on this clone: Sequence at one end of the junction differs from germline and may be a read error. The chain employs TRBV5-1 and TRBJ2-5; possibly TRBD2 for D (6 bases). This CDR3 comprises 15 residues. Germline V CDR1 and CDR2: SGHRS, YFSETQ. The CDR3 DNA reads as TGCGCCAGCACCTTGGGGGGAGTTGCTACAGAGACCCAGTACTTC. This codes for CASTLGGVATETQYF.

This clone was detected only a few times. The V and J genes are TRBV28 and TRBJ1-4, with 8 bases that match TRBD1. Germline V gene sequence: CDR1 MDHEN, CDR2 SYDVKM. The CDR3 extends over 15 amino acids. The V segment lost 6 bases and the J segment 5 bases; nucleotides outside the gene matches: 8. CDR3 in DNA: TGTGCCAGCAGCCCCGCCGGGACAGGCAATGAAAAACTGTTTTTT. This codes for CASSPAGTGNEKLFF.

The chain has TRBV7-9 and TRBJ1-5; maybe TRBD1 (5 bases). The V end was cut by 3 bases, the J end by 5 bases, with 8 bases between. The germline V gene has CDR1 SEHNR and CDR2 FQNEAQ (reference sequence). This CDR3 contains 13 residues. CDR3 sequence: CASSLWGDQPQHF. The CDR3 region has the DNA TGTGCCAGCAGCTTGTGGGGGGATCAGCCCCAGCATTTT.

This rearrangement joins TRBV6-8 to TRBJ2-3; weak D call: TRBD1 (6 bases). The CDR3 covers 15 residues. Trimming took 9 bases from V and 0 from J, leaving 16 bases between them. Germline values: CDR1 MNHGY, CDR2 SAAAGT. CDR3 protein: CARSCDRRSTDTQYF. CDR3 nucleotides: TGTGCCAGGTCGTGCGACAGGCGTAGCACAGATACGCAGTATTTT.

V gene TRBV2 combines with J gene TRBJ1-2; D remains unclear. Germline V CDR1 and CDR2: SNHLY, FYNNEI. The CDR3 is 15 amino acids. Trimming took 8 bases from V and 0 from J, leaving 16 bases between them. The CDR3 spells CASYLTAAANYGYTF. The CDR3 DNA is TGTGCCAGCTATCTCACCGCAGCGGCTAACTATGGCTACACCTTC.

The rearrangement joins TRBV19 to TRBJ1-4; 8 positions agree with TRBD1. Germline CDR1 LNHDA, CDR2 SQIVND (reference sequence). The length of the CDR3 is 14 residues. The V segment lost 8 bases and the J segment 6 bases; nucleotides outside the gene matches: 8. The CDR3 is CASSHDRGDEKLFF. CDR3 bases: TGTGCCAGTTCCCACGACAGGGGCGATGAAAAACTGTTTTTT.

The V call is TRBV11-3, the J call TRBJ2-7; TRBD1 is a possible D gene (6 bases). The CDR3 is 15 residues long. Germline V CDR1 and CDR2: SGHNT, YENEEA. The V gene lost 5 bases and the J gene lost 1 base, with 15 bases spanning the gap. The CDR3 DNA sequence: TGTGCCAGCAGCCCCGGGACACCGGCTTCCTACGAGCAGTACTTC. The encoded protein is CASSPGTPASYEQYF.

In this sample, this clone turned up once. The rearrangement uses TRBV19 and TRBJ1-6; no reliable D call. This CDR3 is 15 amino acids long. Germline V gene data show CDR1 as LNHDA and CDR2 as SQIVND (reference sequence). The V gene lost 4 bases and the J gene lost 9 bases, with 16 bases spanning the gap. The DNA for the CDR3 is TGTGCCAGTAGTAGTCGAGGAGGGTCAGTTTCACCCCTCCACTTT. As protein: CASSSRGGSVSPLHF.